The next 9 T cell receptor beta chains were all read from a single sample in a study of CXCR3-negative and CXCR3-positive naive CD8 T cells. TRB cDNA libraries were made by UMI-labeled 5' RACE. TCRdb re-called the 5' RACE reads and shows each CDR3 protein once, DNA omitted. The sample table sets out fewer than 50,000 distinct CDR3 sequences. Sequences were obtained from naive CXCR3- CD8+ T cells from blood. Documented subset: CD45RO-CCR7+CD27+CD95- naive CD8+ T cells lacking CXCR3 (TNR3-). The receptors derive from a human donor in good health. Some clones in this sample may be carry-over from other donors' samples.

Its frequency marks this clonotype as medium-sized. V is TRBV18 and J is TRBJ2-7; TCRdb picks TRBD1, but there is no DNA to check that call. From germline, CDR1 is KGHSH and CDR2 LQKENI. This CDR3 comprises 14 residues. CDR3 in amino acids: CASSPMDGAYEQYF.

The chain links TRBV7-3 to TRBJ2-1; TCRdb lists TRBD1, though no DNA is available to test this call. In germline, CDR1 is SGHTA, CDR2 FQGTGA. The CDR3 totals 13 residues. This CDR3 reads CASSGDGGNEQFF.

The chain has TRBV9 and TRBJ1-3; TCRdb returns TRBD1, unconfirmable since there is no DNA. Germline CDR1 is SGDLS and CDR2 is YYNGEE. The CDR3 consists of 15 residues. This chain's CDR3 is CASSPGTGAGNTIYF.

The chain uses TRBV4-3 and TRBJ1-2; TCRdb indicates TRBD1, and absent DNA this call remains unverified. This CDR3 comprises 13 residues. Per the germline V gene, CDR1 is LGHNA and CDR2 is YSLEER. This CDR3 is CASSQAGTDGYTF.

The chain uses TRBV28 and TRBJ2-2; TCRdb proposes TRBD1, but this gene call is untestable without DNA. The V gene's germline CDR1 is MDHEN and CDR2 SYDVKM. The CDR3 consists of 13 residues. CDR3 in amino acids: CASRHRGPGELFF.

The genes are TRBV9 and TRBJ1-2. In germline, CDR1 is SGDLS, CDR2 YYNGEE. The CDR3 is 11 amino acids. The CDR3 loop is CASSAIYGYTF.

The J gene is TRBJ2-7, the V gene TRBV7-2; TCRdb designates TRBD1, a call that cannot be tested without DNA. The CDR3 is 15 amino acids. Germline assignment: CDR1 SGHTA and CDR2 FQGNSA. The CDR3: CASSLFPGVGYEQYF. The whole variable domain, filled in from reference TRBV7-2 and TRBJ2-7, reads GAGVSQSPSNKVTEKGKDVELRCDPISGHTALYWYRQSLGQGLEFLIYFQGNSAPDKSGLPSDRFSAERTGGSVSTLTIQRTQQEDSAVYLCASSLFPGVGYEQYFGPGTRLTVT.

The V call is TRBV29-1, the J call TRBJ2-3; without DNA, the TCRdb call of TRBD2 cannot be checked. The germline gives CDR1 SQVTM, CDR2 ANQGSEA. The CDR3 has 18 amino acids. CDR3 loop: CSVLGDTSPRTSTDTQYF.

The V and J genes are TRBV3-1 and TRBJ1-1; with no DNA, the TCRdb D assignment of TRBD1 cannot be verified. The CDR3 has 12 amino acids. Germline V gives CDR1 LGHDT, CDR2 YNNKEL (reference sequence). CDR3 loop: CASSLTGVEAFF.